The 32 T cell receptor beta chains below were found in one sample sequenced in a study of beta chain features in type 1 diabetes. The whole isolated RNA underwent reverse transcription, so sequencing captured expressed TCRB transcripts. The assay was immunoSEQ multiplex PCR, and TCRdb's table has in-frame clones only and misses some. The table lists around 70,000 clones, almost 50% of them singletons. Broader study findings: Moderate but significant shortening of TCRB CDR3s was recorded in all four CD4+ subsets from Type 1 diabetes patients.

These TCRs are of unknown antigen specificity. The sequencing sample was made of central memory CD4+ T cells from blood. These receptors were collected from a man in his thirties or forties with type 1 diabetes.

The chain carries TRBV9 and TRBJ2-6, with 7 nucleotides matching TRBD1. The CDR3 totals 17 residues. The germline gives CDR1 SGDLS, CDR2 YYNGEE. The trim removed 3 bases at V and 0 bases at J, leaving 6 bases unmatched. Written as DNA, the CDR3 is TGTGCCAGCAGCGCCCGACAGGGCCTCTCTGGGGCCAACGTCCTGACTTTC. Residues: CASSARQGLSGANVLTF. Combining the CDR3 with reference TRBV9 and TRBJ2-6 gives the whole variable domain DSGVTQTPKHLITATGQRVTLRCSPRSGDLSVYWYQQSLDQGLQFLIQYYNGEERAKGNILERFSAQQFPDLHSELNLSSLELGDSALYFCASSARQGLSGANVLTFGAGSRLTVL.

The gene calls are TRBV18 and TRBJ2-7; 8 bases align to TRBD1. Trimming at V came to 2 bases and at J to 4 bases, leaving 13 bases not matched to a gene. The germline CDR1 and CDR2 sequences are KGHSH and LQKENI. The CDR3 consists of 17 residues. The CDR3 coding sequence is TGTGCCAGCTCACCAAACGAGGCGACAGGGGTAGGGTACGAGCAGTACTTC. Protein product: CASSPNEATGVGYEQYF.

This clone was recorded a few times. The chain uses TRBV7-2 and TRBJ2-5; 7 nucleotides line up with TRBD1. The CDR3 runs to 14 residues. V shed 4 bases, J shed 0 bases, and the junction held 2 bases outside the gene matches. CDR1 is SGHTA, CDR2 FQGNSA, per germline. The CDR3 sequence: CASSWGQNQETQYF. CDR3 in DNA: TGTGCCAGCAGCTGGGGACAGAACCAAGAGACCCAGTACTTC.

V is TRBV28 and J is TRBJ1-4; tentatively, D is TRBD1 (5 bases). Trimming cost V 11 bases and J 4 bases, with 17 bases left between them. The CDR3 loop spans 14 amino acids. Germline V gives CDR1 MDHEN, CDR2 SYDVKM. DNA of the CDR3: TGTGCCGTTGGGGGGTCGGATGATAATGAAAAACTGTTTTTT. This codes for CAVGGSDDNEKLFF.

This chain joins TRBV11-2 and TRBJ2-7, with 7 bases matching TRBD2. CDR1 SGHAT and CDR2 FQNNGV come from the germline V gene. CDR3 size: 15 residues. After removal of 5 bases from V and 6 bases from J, the junction contained 13 bases not matched to a gene. As DNA, the CDR3 is TGTGCCAGCAGCCCCTCGGCTAGCGGTTGGGGCGAGCAGTACTTC. Residues: CASSPSASGWGEQYF.

The V call is TRBV5-8, the J call TRBJ2-3; D is possibly TRBD2 (5 bases). Germline V gene data show CDR1 as SGHTS and CDR2 as YDEGEE. This CDR3 has 18 amino acids. V was trimmed by 1 base and J by 0 bases, leaving 18 bases between them. The DNA for the CDR3 is TGTGCCAGCAGCTTGAGTAAGCTAGCAGACTCTAGCACAGATACGCAGTATTTT. It translates to CASSLSKLADSSTDTQYF.

This sequence joins TRBV19 and TRBJ1-5; 8 nucleotides align to TRBD1. The ends lost 2 bases at V and 4 bases at J; junction bases unmatched: 7. Looked up from germline, CDR1 is LNHDA and CDR2 is SQIVND (reference sequence). The CDR3 covers 16 residues. Here the CDR3 reads CASSISLGQENQPQHF. The DNA of the CDR3 is TGTGCCAGTAGTATATCATTGGGACAGGAGAATCAGCCCCAGCATTTT.

This rearrangement joins TRBV6-1 to TRBJ1-5, with unresolved D. Trimming shortened V by 2 bases and J by 2 bases, and 4 bases separated the two germline ends. The germline V gene has CDR1 MNHNS and CDR2 SASEGT. CDR3 length equals 13 residues. CDR3 in amino acids: CASSEQGNQPQHF. CDR3 nucleotides: TGTGCCAGCAGTGAACAGGGCAATCAGCCCCAGCATTTT.

The chain employs TRBV7-2 and TRBJ1-2; D is perhaps TRBD1 (5 bases). There are 13 residues in the CDR3. Germline V gives CDR1 SGHTA, CDR2 FQGNSA. Trimming left V 6 bases short and J 3 bases short, with 11 bases between. CDR3 DNA sequence: TGTGCCAGCAGTAAAGGGGTCGACTATGGCTACACCTTC. Its translation is CASSKGVDYGYTF.

The chain uses TRBV5-6 and TRBJ2-7, with 7 bases matching TRBD1. The CDR3 length is 15 residues. V lost 3 bases and J lost 5; bases outside the gene matches: 11. Germline-derived CDR1 and CDR2 are SGHDT and YYEEEE. CDR3 region: CASSSDIKGTDEQYF. The CDR3 DNA sequence: TGTGCCAGCAGCTCCGACATAAAAGGGACAGACGAGCAGTACTTC.

This clone turned up a few times. The chain has TRBV5-1 and TRBJ2-2, with D maybe TRBD1 (5 bases). Germline CDR1 SGHRS, CDR2 YFSETQ. The CDR3 totals 15 residues. With 1 base removed from V and 1 base from J, the gap between germline ends came to 8 bases. CDR3 nucleotide sequence: TGCGCCAGCAGCTTGCTAGGGGTGAACACCGGGGAGCTGTTTTTT. Residues: CASSLLGVNTGELFF.

This clone was found a few times. The chain joins TRBV19 to TRBJ1-1, with D perhaps matching TRBD1 (6 bases). The CDR3 runs 15 residues. The V end was cut by 3 bases, the J end by 5 bases, with 16 bases between. CDR1 and CDR2 (germline): LNHDA, SQIVND (reference sequence). The CDR3 region is CASSISTGPGTEAFF. CDR3 DNA sequence: TGTGCCAGTAGTATCTCTACAGGGCCGGGGACTGAAGCTTTCTTT. Looking up the rest from reference TRBV19 and TRBJ1-1 gives the full variable domain: DGGITQSPKYLFRKEGQNVTLSCEQNLNHDAMYWYRQDPGQGLRLIYYSQIVNDFQKGDIAEGYSVSREKKESFPLTVTSAQKNPTAFYLCASSISTGPGTEAFFGQGTRLTVV.

V is TRBV19 and J is TRBJ1-2; 11 bases map to TRBD1. The CDR3 runs 14 residues. J was trimmed by 6 bases and V by 6 bases; bases with no gene match: 6. Germline CDR1 reads LNHDA; CDR2 reads SQIVND (reference sequence). For the CDR3, the DNA is TGTGCCAGTAGGTCCGGACAGGGGGCCGATGGCTACACCTTC. Translated, it gives CASRSGQGADGYTF.

In its sample, this clone was seen a few times. The rearrangement links TRBV19 to TRBJ2-3; perhaps TRBD2 as D (5 bases). Per the germline V gene, CDR1 is LNHDA and CDR2 is SQIVND (reference sequence). The CDR3 has 13 amino acids. With 8 bases removed from V and 0 bases from J, the gap between germline ends came to 9 bases. CDR3 sequence (DNA): TGTGCCAGTTCGAGGGTGAGCACAGATACGCAGTATTTT. This encodes CASSRVSTDTQYF.

The gene calls are TRBV11-2 and TRBJ2-3, with 8 bases matching TRBD2. Germline loops: CDR1 SGHAT, CDR2 FQNNGV. The CDR3 consists of 17 residues. Germline trimming cut 1 base from V and 2 bases from J; bases unmatched to any gene: 8. The CDR3 loop reads CASSLGVAGISTDTQYF. The CDR3 DNA sequence: TGTGCCAGCAGCTTAGGGGTAGCGGGGATTTCCACAGATACGCAGTATTTT.

J is TRBJ2-7 and V is TRBV7-8; TRBD2 matches at 13 bases. The CDR3 covers 15 residues. Germline V gene data show CDR1 as SGHVS and CDR2 as FQNEAQ. V lost 5 bases and J lost 2; bases outside the gene matches: 3. DNA for the CDR3: TGTGCCAGCAGCCCCGGGACTAGCGGGACCTACGAGCAGTACTTC. It codes for CASSPGTSGTYEQYF.

This chain joins TRBV19 and TRBJ2-5; 7 nucleotides match TRBD2. The CDR3 spans 15 residues. Per the germline V gene, CDR1 is LNHDA and CDR2 is SQIVND (reference sequence). V was pared by 3 bases and J by 1 base, with 5 bases of the junction left unmatched. The CDR3 loop is CASSIGSSGQETQYF. The CDR3 DNA follows: TGTGCCAGTAGTATCGGATCTAGCGGCCAAGAGACCCAGTACTTC.

The chain joins TRBV5-1 to TRBJ2-1, with D perhaps matching TRBD1 (8 bases). CDR1 and CDR2 from the germline V gene are SGHRS and YFSETQ. V lost 4 bases and J 2 bases, leaving 13 bases between the germline ends. The CDR3 totals 15 residues. The CDR3 sequence is CASSQQGGAYNEQFF. CDR3 DNA: TGCGCCAGCAGCCAACAGGGGGGGGCCTACAATGAGCAGTTCTTC.

A few counts support this clone. V is TRBV25-1 and J is TRBJ1-2; D gene ambiguous. The CDR3 is made up of 12 amino acids. With 4 bases removed from V and 4 bases from J, the gap between germline ends came to 7 bases. Looked up from germline, CDR1 is MGHDK and CDR2 is SYGVNS. In DNA form, the CDR3 reads TGTGCCAGCAGTGGAGGGTCCTATGGCTACACCTTC. Its protein product is CASSGGSYGYTF.

The table lists this clone with a few counts. V usage is TRBV2 and J usage is TRBJ2-7; perhaps TRBD1 as D (5 bases). The CDR3 has 12 residues. Germline CDR1 and CDR2: SNHLY and FYNNEI. The germline V and J ends were trimmed by 3 bases and 3 bases, with 6 bases remaining between them. This CDR3 reads CASSDDSYEQYF. The CDR3 DNA sequence: TGTGCCAGCAGTGACGACAGCTACGAGCAGTACTTC. Filled out from reference TRBV2 and TRBJ2-7, the complete variable domain reads EPEVTQTPSHQVTQMGQEVILRCVPISNHLYFYWYRQILGQKVEFLVSFYNNEISEKSEIFDDQFSVERPDGSNFTLKIRSTKLEDSAMYFCASSDDSYEQYFGPGTRLTVT.

This clone was found once. The gene calls are TRBV4-1 and TRBJ2-3; no reliable D call. This CDR3 region has 15 residues. The V gene's germline CDR1 is MGHRA and CDR2 YSYEKL. Trimming removed 3 bases at V and 6 bases at J, with 16 bases between. The chain's CDR3 is CASSQNQVAYDTQYF. In nucleotides, the CDR3 is TGCGCCAGCAGCCAGAATCAGGTGGCCTATGATACGCAGTATTTT.

This chain joins TRBV10-3 and TRBJ1-5, with D possibly matching TRBD1 (5 bases). The CDR3 totals 15 residues. The germline V gene encodes CDR1 ENHRY and CDR2 SYGVKD. V gave up 3 bases and J gave up 5 bases, with 14 bases separating them. CDR3 in amino acids: CAISDGQGGYQPQHF. The CDR3 nucleotides are TGTGCCATCAGTGACGGTCAGGGAGGGTATCAGCCCCAGCATTTT.

The gene calls are TRBV5-1 and TRBJ2-1, with D possibly being TRBD2 (6 bases). Germline assignment: CDR1 SGHRS and CDR2 YFSETQ. The CDR3 consists of 15 residues. The V and J ends lost 2 bases and 0 bases respectively, with 9 bases between them. The CDR3 protein is CASSFDGSSYNEQFF. CDR3 coding DNA: TGCGCCAGCAGCTTTGACGGGAGCTCCTACAATGAGCAGTTCTTC.

The chain carries TRBV6-5 and TRBJ2-3; 9 bases are shared with TRBD2. The J segment lost 2 bases and the V segment lost 5 bases, leaving 5 bases of the junction unmatched. From germline, CDR1 is MNHEY and CDR2 SVGAGI. The CDR3 extends over 15 amino acids. CDR3 bases: TGTGCCAGCAGTAAACTAGCGGGTTACACAGATACGCAGTATTTT. This codes for CASSKLAGYTDTQYF.

CDR3 DNA sequence: TGTGCCAGCAGTGAAGTACAGCAAGAGACCCAGTACTTC. It yields the protein CASSEVQQETQYF. The rearrangement joins TRBV2 to TRBJ2-5; D call uncertain. Trimming cost V 1 base and J 2 bases, with 5 bases left between them. The length of the CDR3 is 13 residues. Germline V gene sequence: CDR1 SNHLY, CDR2 FYNNEI.

This clone showed up just a few times. The J gene is TRBJ2-1, the V gene TRBV9, with D perhaps matching TRBD1 (6 bases). Trimming took off 4 bases at V and 0 bases at J, with 17 bases between the two ends. The germline gives CDR1 SGDLS, CDR2 YYNGEE. The CDR3 runs 17 residues. The DNA for the CDR3 is TGTGCCAGCAGCTTTCAACAGGGATCTAACTCCTACAATGAGCAGTTCTTC. Translating it yields CASSFQQGSNSYNEQFF.

This clone was found once. J is TRBJ2-2 and V is TRBV11-3; D ambiguous. Per the germline V gene, CDR1 is SGHNT and CDR2 is YENEEA. V was trimmed by 6 bases and J by 5 bases, leaving 10 bases between them. The CDR3 runs to 13 residues. This CDR3 reads CASRRFGTGELFF. In DNA form, the CDR3 reads TGTGCCAGCAGGCGGTTTGGGACCGGGGAGCTGTTTTTT.

This chain uses TRBV10-1 with TRBJ2-1; D not resolved. CDR3 length: 12 amino acids. Germline V CDR1 and CDR2: WNHNN, SYGVQD (reference sequence). The V end was cut by 6 bases, the J end by 10 bases, with 13 bases between. This chain's CDR3 is CASSGTTREQFF. CDR3 coding DNA: TGCGCCAGCAGCGGTACGACACGGGAGCAGTTCTTC.

The rearrangement joins TRBV2 to TRBJ2-3; D ambiguous. The CDR3 runs to 8 residues. V was clipped by 3 bases and J by 13 bases, with 2 bases between them. CDR1 SNHLY and CDR2 FYNNEI come from the germline V gene. Here the CDR3 reads CASSDKYF. CDR3 sequence (DNA): TGTGCCAGCAGTGACAAGTATTTT.

The V call is TRBV4-2, the J call TRBJ2-3; no clear D. Germline V lookup: CDR1 LGHNA, CDR2 YNFKEQ. Deletions cut 2 bases from V and 0 bases from J, with 3 bases between. This CDR3 is built from 13 residues. CDR3 sequence reads: CASSQLSTDTQYF. CDR3 sequence (DNA): TGTGCCAGCAGCCAACTTAGCACAGATACGCAGTATTTT.

V is TRBV6-6 and J is TRBJ2-1; D might be TRBD2 (6 bases). V lost 7 bases and J lost 10, with 26 bases in between. CDR3 length: 16 residues. CDR1 is MNHNY, CDR2 SVGAGI, per germline (reference sequence). CDR3 in amino acids: CASTPSVGTSSGEQFF. The CDR3 bases are TGTGCCAGCACCCCCTCGGTAGGGACTTCATCGGGGGAGCAGTTCTTC.

Only a few counts were recorded for this clone. The identical CDR3 is also encoded by other nucleotide sequences in the sample. The chain joins TRBV7-9 to TRBJ2-1; 11 bases match TRBD1. Germline-derived CDR1 and CDR2 are SEHNR and FQNEAQ (reference sequence). The CDR3 has 16 residues. The V gene end was trimmed by 3 bases and the J gene end by 0 bases; junction bases not matched to a gene: 1. This CDR3 is CASSLGTGGSYNEQFF. The CDR3 nucleotides read TGTGCCAGCAGCTTGGGGACAGGGGGCTCCTACAATGAGCAGTTCTTC.